The 25 T cell receptor beta chains given below trace back to one sample, sequenced in a study of T cell responses to AZD1222 COVID-19 vaccine. Profiling relied on immunoSEQ multiplex PCR, and the TCRdb table lists in-frame clones only, not all of them. The data contain about 270,000 clones, approximately 94% of them singletons. Sequences were derived from peripheral blood, sampled 28 days after the second AZD1222 dose. The receptors were gathered from an adult who received the AZD1222 COVID-19 vaccine.

V is TRBV5-1 and J is TRBJ2-6; perhaps TRBD1 as D (6 bases). Germline V gives CDR1 SGHRS, CDR2 YFSETQ. The V gene lost 4 bases and the J gene lost 4 bases, with 12 bases spanning the gap. CDR3 length: 15 amino acids. CDR3 nucleotide sequence: TGCGCCAGCAGCGTCACAGGGCGGGGGGCCAACGTCCTGACTTTC. This encodes CASSVTGRGANVLTF.

The chain recombines TRBV27 with TRBJ2-3; TRBD2 matches at 9 bases. V was pared by 6 bases and J by 9 bases, with 13 bases of the junction left unmatched. This CDR3 contains 15 residues. CDR1 MNHEY and CDR2 SMNVEV come from the germline V gene (reference sequence). CDR3 bases: TGTGCCAGCAGCTCCGCCAGCGGGGGGCGGGGGACGCAGTATTTT. It encodes CASSSASGGRGTQYF.

V and J are TRBV7-9 and TRBJ1-1, with TRBD1 identical over 9 bases. Germline assignment: CDR1 SEHNR and CDR2 FQNEAQ (reference sequence). The CDR3 has 15 residues. The junction had 4 bases not matched to a gene; V was cut back by 3 bases and J by 2 bases. The DNA of the CDR3 is TGTGCCAGCAGCTTTATAACAGGGGGCAACACTGAAGCTTTCTTT. Amino acid sequence: CASSFITGGNTEAFF.

This clone was found once. The V gene is TRBV28, the J gene TRBJ2-7; D unclear. CDR3 length: 14 amino acids. The ends were cut back, 6 bases at V and 0 bases at J, with 12 bases in the middle. Germline loops: CDR1 MDHEN, CDR2 SYDVKM. The DNA of the CDR3 is TGTGCCAGCAGCCCCTCGCGAAACTCCTACGAGCAGTACTTC. Protein: CASSPSRNSYEQYF.

The V and J genes are TRBV10-3 and TRBJ2-5; the D is unclear. From germline, CDR1 is ENHRY and CDR2 SYGVKD. V was clipped by 0 bases and J by 5 bases, with 7 bases between them. The CDR3 has 13 residues. This chain's CDR3 is CAISESKVETQYF. For the CDR3, the DNA is TGTGCCATCAGTGAGTCTAAGGTGGAGACCCAGTACTTC.

This clone was seen just once. In the same sample, other DNA sequences code for this CDR3. The DNA of the CDR3 is TGTGCCAGCAGTTTCTCAGGGAACTATGGCTACACCTTC. As protein: CASSFSGNYGYTF. The chain carries TRBV28 and TRBJ1-2, with D possibly TRBD1 on 5 matching bases. The CDR3 sequence is 13 residues long. Trimming removed 3 bases from V and 2 bases from J, with 7 bases in between. The germline gives CDR1 MDHEN, CDR2 SYDVKM.

The genes are TRBV2 and TRBJ2-2, with D possibly being TRBD1 (5 bases). Germline V gene sequence: CDR1 SNHLY, CDR2 FYNNEI. This CDR3 has 13 residues. The V gene lost 4 bases and the J gene lost 5 bases, with 8 bases spanning the gap. The CDR3 nucleotides read TGTGCCAGCAGTGCAAGGGGAACCGGGGAGCTGTTTTTT. This encodes CASSARGTGELFF.

V gene TRBV7-6 combines with J gene TRBJ2-2, with 9 nucleotides matching TRBD1. Germline CDR1 SGHVS, CDR2 FNYEAQ. This CDR3 has 15 amino acids. V lost 5 bases and J lost 4; bases outside the gene matches: 5. The CDR3 loop is CASSLGQGSTGELFF. The CDR3 bases are TGTGCCAGCAGCCTAGGACAGGGGAGCACCGGGGAGCTGTTTTTT.

This clone was detected a few times. This chain links TRBV4-2 with TRBJ2-7; D gene unclear. Germline V gives CDR1 LGHNA, CDR2 YNFKEQ. CDR3 length: 13 amino acids. V lost 8 bases and J lost 0, with 11 bases in between. The CDR3 bases are TGTGCCAGCCGACGGGCAGGCTCCTACGAGCAGTACTTC. Protein: CASRRAGSYEQYF.

This chain uses TRBV7-2 with TRBJ2-7, with TRBD2 matching over 8 bases. Germline-derived CDR1 and CDR2 are SGHTA and FQGNSA. Losses at the gene ends were 6 bases for V and 2 bases for J; bases not matched to a gene: 9. This CDR3 is 15 amino acids long. CDR3 residues: CASSRGLVRTYEQYF. In nucleotides, the CDR3 is TGTGCCAGCAGTCGGGGACTAGTCCGGACCTACGAGCAGTACTTC.

With respect to this clone: Distinct nucleotide sequences in the sample also encode this CDR3. The chain is built from TRBV29-1 and TRBJ2-7; unclear D gene. V lost 5 bases and J lost 3, with 8 bases in between. CDR1 is SQVTM and CDR2 is ANQGSEA in the germline V gene. This CDR3 is 11 amino acids long. The CDR3 coding sequence is TGCAGCGTTTCGACCAACTACGAGCAGTACTTC. Residues: CSVSTNYEQYF.

V gene TRBV28 combines with J gene TRBJ2-2, with D perhaps being TRBD1 or TRBD2 (5 bases each). The germline gives CDR1 MDHEN, CDR2 SYDVKM. The CDR3 loop spans 14 amino acids. The V gene lost 6 bases and the J gene lost 3 bases, with 11 bases spanning the gap. The CDR3 bases are TGTGCCAGCAGCTTACAGGACTACACCGGGGAGCTGTTTTTT. Its translation: CASSLQDYTGELFF.

V is TRBV6-4 and J is TRBJ2-7; 10 bases are shared with TRBD2. The J segment lost 2 bases and the V segment lost 2 bases, leaving 9 bases of the junction unmatched. Germline CDR1 is MRHNA and CDR2 is SNTAGT. CDR3 length: 17 amino acids. The CDR3 protein is CASSDPIAGGGTYEQYF. The CDR3 DNA is TGTGCCAGCAGTGACCCTATAGCGGGAGGTGGAACCTACGAGCAGTACTTC.

The chain joins TRBV5-1 to TRBJ1-1; a possible D gene is TRBD1 (5 bases). Germline V gene lookup returns CDR1 SGHRS and CDR2 YFSETQ. Trimming removed 0 bases at V and 6 bases at J, with 12 bases between. This CDR3 region has 14 residues. The CDR3 DNA follows: TGCGCCAGCAGCTTGGGAGGGGCCAGGCCTGAAGCTTTCTTT. Amino acid sequence: CASSLGGARPEAFF.

The CDR3 region has the DNA TGTGCCAGCACCCAAATACTCGATGCCCCGGGGTTGGTGTTCTTC. This gives the protein CASTQILDAPGLVFF. The chain joins TRBV2 to TRBJ2-1; perhaps TRBD2 as D (5 bases). Germline-derived CDR1 and CDR2 are SNHLY and FYNNEI. Trimming removed 7 bases at V and 15 bases at J, with 28 bases between. The CDR3 sequence is 15 residues long.

This clone is a singleton in its sample. The chain uses TRBV2 and TRBJ1-6; D gene ambiguous. Germline lookup yields CDR1 SNHLY and CDR2 FYNNEI. Trimming took 2 bases from V and 9 from J, leaving 2 bases between them. The CDR3 is made up of 11 amino acids. CDR3 amino acids: CASSESSPLHF. The CDR3 DNA is TGTGCCAGCAGTGAAAGTTCACCCCTCCACTTT.

J is TRBJ2-7 and V is TRBV21-1; TRBD1, the table's D call, was not compared with the DNA. TRBV21-1 is a documented pseudogene. The CDR3 contains 20 residues. The CDR3 sequence: CASSKALKENRALIIYEQYF. The CDR3 DNA is TGTGCCAGCAGCAAAGCCCTAAAAGAGAACAGGGCCCTCATCATATACGAGCAGTACTTC.

The chain is built from TRBV7-8 and TRBJ2-7, with a possible D match to TRBD2 (5 bases). CDR1 is SGHVS and CDR2 is FQNEAQ in the germline V gene. The CDR3 sequence is 16 residues long. The germline V and J ends were trimmed by 5 bases and 2 bases, with 19 bases remaining between them. Here the CDR3 DNA reads TGTGCCAGCAGCCTCCACCGGGATCGAGGCACCTACGAGCAGTACTTC. This encodes CASSLHRDRGTYEQYF.

The V gene is TRBV28, the J gene TRBJ1-6; a weak D match, TRBD1 (5 bases). The CDR3 contains 16 residues. The V gene's germline CDR1 is MDHEN and CDR2 SYDVKM. Trimming took off 6 bases at V and 11 bases at J, with 23 bases between the two ends. CDR3 nucleotides: TGTGCCAGCAGCCCGCTCTCGGGGGTTGGGAAGGCACCCCTCCACTTT. Residues: CASSPLSGVGKAPLHF.

The chain links TRBV11-1 to TRBJ2-7; weak D call: TRBD2 (6 bases). CDR1 is SGHAT, CDR2 FQDESV, per germline (reference sequence). V gave up 1 base and J gave up 2 bases, with 15 bases separating them. The CDR3 is 16 amino acids. CDR3: CASSLGWRGGAYEQYF. CDR3 nucleotides: TGTGCCAGCAGCTTAGGATGGAGGGGAGGCGCCTACGAGCAGTACTTC.

The V gene is TRBV7-2, the J gene TRBJ1-5, with D possibly being TRBD1 (5 bases). Per germline, CDR1 SGHTA and CDR2 FQGNSA. The V and J ends lost 1 base and 6 bases respectively, with 13 bases between them. The CDR3 covers 15 residues. The CDR3 protein is CASSLGGRGGQPQHF. CDR3 DNA sequence: TGTGCCAGCAGCTTAGGGGGCCGGGGGGGTCAGCCCCAGCATTTT.

This chain uses TRBV3-1 (or the pseudogene TRBV3-2) with TRBJ2-5, with 8 bases lining up with TRBD2. CDR1 is LGHDT and CDR2 is YNNKEL in the germline V gene (reference sequence). With 11 bases clipped from V and 5 bases from J, the junction kept 7 bases outside the gene matches. This CDR3 is built from 12 residues. Here the CDR3 reads CAAGSGGETQYF. CDR3 coding DNA: TGTGCCGCTGGGAGCGGGGGTGAGACCCAGTACTTC.

J is TRBJ2-1 and V is TRBV2; 14 nucleotides line up with TRBD2. From germline, CDR1 is SNHLY and CDR2 FYNNEI. V gave up 9 bases and J gave up 10 bases; unmatched junction bases: 5. CDR3 length: 13 amino acids. CDR3 bases: TGTGCCAGTGGGACTAGCGGGGGTGGCGAGCAGTTCTTC. Translated, it gives CASGTSGGGEQFF.

The J gene is TRBJ1-5, the V gene TRBV28; D might be TRBD1 (6 bases). The germline gives CDR1 MDHEN, CDR2 SYDVKM. Trimming pared 2 bases from V and 6 bases from J, leaving 11 bases between. CDR3 length: 14 amino acids. The CDR3 is CASSLGTRFQPQHF. The DNA for the CDR3 is TGTGCCAGCAGTTTAGGGACACGTTTTCAGCCCCAGCATTTT. Together with reference TRBV28 and TRBJ1-5, the CDR3 gives the full variable domain: DVKVTQSSRYLVKRTGEKVFLECVQDMDHENMFWYRQDPGLGLRLIYFSYDVKMKEKGDIPEGYSVSREKKERFSLILESASTNQTSMYLCASSLGTRFQPQHFGDGTRLSIL.

This chain links TRBV24-1 with TRBJ1-4, with D hard to call. The germline V gene encodes CDR1 KGHDR and CDR2 SFDVKD. Trimming took 1 base from V and 4 from J, leaving 12 bases between them. There are 16 residues in the CDR3. The CDR3 coding sequence is TGTGCCACCAGTGATTTAAAGGGAATGGGTAATGAAAAACTGTTTTTT. As protein: CATSDLKGMGNEKLFF.